This TCR beta chain was retrieved from a study of control samples from healthy donors and cancer patients. V lost 3 bases, J lost 7 bases, and 16 bases lay in between. CDR1 and CDR2 from the germline V gene are KGHSH and LQKENI. This CDR3 is 15 amino acids long. Assay: immunoSEQ multiplex PCR; the TCRdb copy retains only in-frame clones and omits some. The repertoire holds approximately 81,000 clones, 94% seen once, with around 4.7% in the top ten. This clonotype was obtained from a woman aged 18-30 years in good health. The source material was blood. The chain joins TRBV18 to TRBJ1-5; a possible D gene is TRBD1 (6 bases). CDR3 loop: CASSPQDSRRQPQHF. Written as DNA, the CDR3 is TGTGCCAGCTCACCCCAGGACAGTCGACGACAGCCCCAGCATTTT.